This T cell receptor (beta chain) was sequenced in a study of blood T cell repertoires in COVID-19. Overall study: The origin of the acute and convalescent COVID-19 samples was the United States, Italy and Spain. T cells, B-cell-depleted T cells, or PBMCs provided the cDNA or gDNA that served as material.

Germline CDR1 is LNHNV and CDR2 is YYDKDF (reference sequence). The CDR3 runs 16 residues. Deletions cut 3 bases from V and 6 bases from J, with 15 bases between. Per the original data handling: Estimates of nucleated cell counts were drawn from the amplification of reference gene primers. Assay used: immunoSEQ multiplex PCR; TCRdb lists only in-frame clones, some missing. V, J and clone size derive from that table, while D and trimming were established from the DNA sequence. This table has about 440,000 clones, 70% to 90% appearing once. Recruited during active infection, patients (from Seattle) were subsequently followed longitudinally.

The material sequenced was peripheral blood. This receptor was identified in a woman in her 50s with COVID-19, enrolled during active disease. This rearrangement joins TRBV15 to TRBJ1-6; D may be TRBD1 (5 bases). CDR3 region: CATSRDWGGGNSPLHF. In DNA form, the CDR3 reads TGTGCCACCAGCAGGGATTGGGGGGGTGGTAATTCACCCCTCCACTTT.